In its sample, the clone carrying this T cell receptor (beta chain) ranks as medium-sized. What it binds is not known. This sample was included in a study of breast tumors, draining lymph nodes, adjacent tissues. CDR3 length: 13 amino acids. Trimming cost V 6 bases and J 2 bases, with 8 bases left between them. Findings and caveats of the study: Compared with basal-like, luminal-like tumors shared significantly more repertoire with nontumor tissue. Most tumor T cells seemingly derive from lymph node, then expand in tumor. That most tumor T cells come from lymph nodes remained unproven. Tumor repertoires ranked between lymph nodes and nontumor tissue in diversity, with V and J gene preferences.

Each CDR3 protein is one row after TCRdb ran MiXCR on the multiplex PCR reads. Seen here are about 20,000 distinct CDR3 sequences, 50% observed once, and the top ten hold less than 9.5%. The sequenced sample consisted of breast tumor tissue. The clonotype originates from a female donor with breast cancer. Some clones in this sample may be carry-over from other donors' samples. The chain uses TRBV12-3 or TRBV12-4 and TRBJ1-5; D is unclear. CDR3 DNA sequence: TGTGCCAGCAGCTTAAACGGCAATCAGCCCCAGCATTTT. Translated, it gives CASSLNGNQPQHF.